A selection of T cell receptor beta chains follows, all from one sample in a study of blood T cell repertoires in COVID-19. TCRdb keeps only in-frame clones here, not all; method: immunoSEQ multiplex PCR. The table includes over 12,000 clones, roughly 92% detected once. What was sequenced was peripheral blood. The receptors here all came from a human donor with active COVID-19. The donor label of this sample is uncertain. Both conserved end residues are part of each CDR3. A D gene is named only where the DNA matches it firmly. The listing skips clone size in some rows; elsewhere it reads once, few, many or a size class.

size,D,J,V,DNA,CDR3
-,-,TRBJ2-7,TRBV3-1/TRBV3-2,TGTGCCAGCAGAGAACTAGGGGGCGAGCAGTACTTC,CASRELGGEQYF
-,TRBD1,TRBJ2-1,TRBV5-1,TGCGCCAGCAGCTTGGCTCGGGGACAGGGGCTAAATGAGCAGTTCTTC,CASSLARGQGLNEQFF
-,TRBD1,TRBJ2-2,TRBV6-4,TGTGCCAGCAGGGGACAGGGGAACACCGGGGAGCTGTTTTTT,CASRGQGNTGELFF
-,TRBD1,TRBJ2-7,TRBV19,TGTGCCAGTAGTATTAGAGGCGGGACAGGCGACGAGCAGTACTTC,CASSIRGGTGDEQYF
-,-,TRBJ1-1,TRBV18,TGTGCCAGCTCACCCAGCAGGGAGGAGAAAGCTTTCTTT,CASSPSREEKAFF
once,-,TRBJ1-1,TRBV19,TGTGCCAGTAGTTTTCGGACAGATGAAGCTTTCTTT,CASSFRTDEAFF
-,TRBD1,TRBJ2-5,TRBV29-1,TGCAGCGAAACGACAGGGGGCGGAGAGACCCAGTACTTC,CSETTGGGETQYF
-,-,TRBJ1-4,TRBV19,TGTGCCAGTAGTATCTGGCAGGGGCCTAATGAAAAACTGTTTTTT,CASSIWQGPNEKLFF
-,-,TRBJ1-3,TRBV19,TGTGCCAGTAGTAACAACAGGTTCGGGAACACCATATATTTT,CASSNNRFGNTIYF
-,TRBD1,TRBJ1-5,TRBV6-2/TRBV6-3,TGTGCCAGCAGTCCCGGACAGGGGGCTGGTAATCAGCCCCAGCATTTT,CASSPGQGAGNQPQHF
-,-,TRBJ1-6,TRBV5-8,TGTGCCAGCAGCCCCGTCAAGAGTCCCTCCTATAATTCACCCCTCCACTTT,CASSPVKSPSYNSPLHF
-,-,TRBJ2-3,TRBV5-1,TGCGCCAGCACGAATAGGGGGGGATCAGATACGCAGTATTTT,CASTNRGGSDTQYF
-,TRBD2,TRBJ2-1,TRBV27,TGTGCCAGCAGTTTACTGGCTAGCGGGAGTCATGAGCAGTTCTTC,CASSLLASGSHEQFF
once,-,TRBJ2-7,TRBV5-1,TGCGCCAGCAGCTTTGAGGCGAGTGCCTACGAGCAGTACTTC,CASSFEASAYEQYF
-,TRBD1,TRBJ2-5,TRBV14,TGTGCCAGCAGCCTTTTAGGACAGGGGAGTTTGGAGACCCAGTACTTC,CASSLLGQGSLETQYF
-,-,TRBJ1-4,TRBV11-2,TGTGCCAGCAGCTCCTGGCGAGGGGGTGAAAAACTGTTTTTT,CASSSWRGGEKLFF
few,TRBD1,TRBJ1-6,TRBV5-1,TGCGCCAGCAGCCCCGGACAGGGGTATTCACCCCTCCACTTT,CASSPGQGYSPLHF
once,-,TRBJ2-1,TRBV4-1,TGCGCCAGCAGCCAAGGGAGAGGAGGTTACAATGAGCAGTTCTTC,CASSQGRGGYNEQFF
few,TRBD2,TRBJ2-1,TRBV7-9,TGTGCCAGCAGCTCCTTGCGGGAGGGCCTGTACAATGAGCAGTTCTTC,CASSSLREGLYNEQFF
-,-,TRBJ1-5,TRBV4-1,TGCGCCAGCAGCCAAGATCTAATTGGGAGGGTACAGCCCCAGCATTTT,CASSQDLIGRVQPQHF
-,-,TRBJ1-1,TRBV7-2,TGTGCCAGCAGCTTAGTGTGGGGGGGGGACACTGAAGCTTTCTTT,CASSLVWGGDTEAFF
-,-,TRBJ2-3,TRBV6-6,TGTGCCAGCGGGGGGTTCAGCACAGATACGCAGTATTTT,CASGGFSTDTQYF
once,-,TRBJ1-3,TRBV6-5,TGTGCCAGCAGGATGACAGTTTACACCATATATTTT,CASRMTVYTIYF
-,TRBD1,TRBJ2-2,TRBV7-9,TGTGCCAGCAGCCGGACAGGGGTCCTTAACACCCACACCGGGGAGCTGTTTTTT,CASSRTGVLNTHTGELFF
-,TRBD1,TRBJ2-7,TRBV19,TGTGCCAGTAGTATTGGGACAGGGGCCGAGCAGTACTTC,CASSIGTGAEQYF
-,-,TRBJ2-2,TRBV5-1,TGCGCCAGCAGCATCGATTACTCTTATACCGGGGAGCTGTTTTTT,CASSIDYSYTGELFF
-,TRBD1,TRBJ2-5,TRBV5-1,TGCGCCAGCAGCAACGGGGACAGGAATCAAGAGACCCAGTACTTC,CASSNGDRNQETQYF
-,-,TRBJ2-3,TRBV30,TGTGCCTGGAGTCTCTGGACTCAGGGCACAGATACGCAGTATTTT,CAWSLWTQGTDTQYF
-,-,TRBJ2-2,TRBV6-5,TGTGCCAGCTGCCGAGGATCGAACACCGGGGAGCTGTTTTTT,CASCRGSNTGELFF
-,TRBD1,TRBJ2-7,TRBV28,TGTGCCAGCGGCAATCAGGGGGCGCGCTCCGAGCAGTACTTC,CASGNQGARSEQYF
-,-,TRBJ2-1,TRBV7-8,TGTGCCAGCAGCTTAGAGACAGGTACTCCGCAGTTCTTC,CASSLETGTPQFF
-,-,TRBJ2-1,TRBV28,TGTGCCAGCAGTCCTAGGCCAACTGACGGCCGCCGAAATGAGCAGTTCTTC,CASSPRPTDGRRNEQFF
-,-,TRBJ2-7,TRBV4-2,TGTGCCAGCAGCCAAGAGATACGGGGCTACGAGCAGTACTTC,CASSQEIRGYEQYF
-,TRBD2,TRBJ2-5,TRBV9,TGTGCCAGCACTCCGGGACTAGCGAACGGCGGGGAGACCCAGTACTTC,CASTPGLANGGETQYF
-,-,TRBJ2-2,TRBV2,TGTGCCAGCAAGGAGGCCCGGGCCGGGGAGCTGTTTTTT,CASKEARAGELFF
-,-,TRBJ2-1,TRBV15,TGTGCCACCAGCAGACAGGGGACAACCGAGCAGTTCTTC,CATSRQGTTEQFF